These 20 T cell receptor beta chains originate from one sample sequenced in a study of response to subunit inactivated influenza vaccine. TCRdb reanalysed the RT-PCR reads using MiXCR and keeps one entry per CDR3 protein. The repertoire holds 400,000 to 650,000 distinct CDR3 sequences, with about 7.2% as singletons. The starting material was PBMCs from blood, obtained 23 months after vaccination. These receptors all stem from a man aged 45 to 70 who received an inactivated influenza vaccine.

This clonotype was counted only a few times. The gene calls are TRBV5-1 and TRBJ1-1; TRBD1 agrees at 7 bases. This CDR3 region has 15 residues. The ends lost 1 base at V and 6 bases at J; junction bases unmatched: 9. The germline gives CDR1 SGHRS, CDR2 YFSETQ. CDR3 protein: CASSLSVQGGAEAFF. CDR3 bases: TGCGCCAGCAGCTTGTCTGTCCAGGGGGGCGCTGAAGCTTTCTTT.

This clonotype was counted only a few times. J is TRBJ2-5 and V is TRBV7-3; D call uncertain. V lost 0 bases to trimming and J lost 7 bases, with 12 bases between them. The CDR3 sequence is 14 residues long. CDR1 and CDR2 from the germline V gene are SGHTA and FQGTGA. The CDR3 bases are TGTGCCAGCAGCTTAACAGTGGGTTTTGGGACCCAGTACTTC. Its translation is CASSLTVGFGTQYF.

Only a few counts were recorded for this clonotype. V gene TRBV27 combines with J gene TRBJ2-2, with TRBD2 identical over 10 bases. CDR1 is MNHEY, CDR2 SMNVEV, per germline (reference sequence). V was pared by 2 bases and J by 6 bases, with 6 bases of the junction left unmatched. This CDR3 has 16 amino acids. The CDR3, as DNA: TGTGCCAGCAGTTTACTAGCGGGAGATTTCGCCGGGGAGCTGTTTTTT. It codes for CASSLLAGDFAGELFF.

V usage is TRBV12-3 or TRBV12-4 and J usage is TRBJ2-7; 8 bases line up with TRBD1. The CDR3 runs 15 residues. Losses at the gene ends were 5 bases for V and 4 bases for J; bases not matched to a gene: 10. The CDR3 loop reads CASSPDRGARYEQYF. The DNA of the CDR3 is TGTGCCAGCAGTCCCGACAGGGGAGCCCGTTACGAGCAGTACTTC.

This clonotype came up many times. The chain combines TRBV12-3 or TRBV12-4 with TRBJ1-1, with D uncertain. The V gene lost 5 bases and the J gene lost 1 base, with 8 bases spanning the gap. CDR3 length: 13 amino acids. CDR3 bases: TGTGCCAGCAGTAACAGCCGGAACACTGAAGCTTTCTTT. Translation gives CASSNSRNTEAFF.

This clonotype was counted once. The CDR3 coding sequence is TGTGCCAGCAGCTGGGGGAATAGCAATCAGCCCCAGCATTTT. Translation gives CASSWGNSNQPQHF. V and J are TRBV5-5 and TRBJ1-5; D may be TRBD1 (5 bases). Trimming took off 3 bases at V and 0 bases at J, with 7 bases between the two ends. From germline, CDR1 is SGHKS and CDR2 YYEKEE (reference sequence). The CDR3 has 14 amino acids.

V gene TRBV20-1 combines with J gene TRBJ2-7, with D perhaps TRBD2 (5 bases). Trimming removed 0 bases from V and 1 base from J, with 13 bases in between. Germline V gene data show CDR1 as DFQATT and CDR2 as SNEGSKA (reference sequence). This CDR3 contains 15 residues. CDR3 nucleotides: TGCAGTGCTAGAGATCGGCCCGGGAATTCCTACGAGCAGTACTTC. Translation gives CSARDRPGNSYEQYF.

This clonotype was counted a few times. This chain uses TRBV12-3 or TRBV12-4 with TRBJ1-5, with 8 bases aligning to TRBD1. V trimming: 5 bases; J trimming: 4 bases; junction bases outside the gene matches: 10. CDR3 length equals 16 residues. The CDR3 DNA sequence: TGTGCCAGCAGTCTCGGGGCGGACAGGGTAAATCAGCCCCAGCATTTT. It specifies CASSLGADRVNQPQHF.

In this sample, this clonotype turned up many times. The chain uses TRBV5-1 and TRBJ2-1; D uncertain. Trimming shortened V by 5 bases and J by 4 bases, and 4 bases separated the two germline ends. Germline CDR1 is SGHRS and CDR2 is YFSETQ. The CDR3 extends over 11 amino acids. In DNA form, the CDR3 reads TGCGCCAGCAGGGTGTACAATGAGCAGTTCTTC. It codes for CASRVYNEQFF.

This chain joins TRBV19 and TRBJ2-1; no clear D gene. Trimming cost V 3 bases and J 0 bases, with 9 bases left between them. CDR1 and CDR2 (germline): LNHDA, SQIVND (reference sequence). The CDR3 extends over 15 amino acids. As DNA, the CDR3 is TGTGCCAGTAGTATTCTTCAAAACTCCTACAATGAGCAGTTCTTC. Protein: CASSILQNSYNEQFF.

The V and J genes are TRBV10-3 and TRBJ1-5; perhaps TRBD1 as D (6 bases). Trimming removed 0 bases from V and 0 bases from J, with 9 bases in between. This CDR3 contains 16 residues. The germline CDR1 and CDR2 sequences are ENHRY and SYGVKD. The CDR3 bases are TGTGCCATCAGTGAGTCGGGCAGGGGTAGCAATCAGCCCCAGCATTTT. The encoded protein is CAISESGRGSNQPQHF.

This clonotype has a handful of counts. The CDR3 DNA reads as TGTGCCAGCAGCTCCCGTCTAGGCGGGGGGATCCAAGAGACCCAGTACTTC. It is translated as CASSSRLGGGIQETQYF. V and J are TRBV12-3 or TRBV12-4 and TRBJ2-5; TRBD2 aligns across 8 bases. J was trimmed by 1 base and V by 6 bases; bases with no gene match: 13. There are 17 residues in the CDR3.

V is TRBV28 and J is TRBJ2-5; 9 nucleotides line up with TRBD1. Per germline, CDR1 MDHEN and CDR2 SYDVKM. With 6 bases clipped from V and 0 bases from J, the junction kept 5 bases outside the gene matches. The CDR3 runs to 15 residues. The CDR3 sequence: CASRGQGSYQETQYF. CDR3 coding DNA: TGTGCCAGCAGAGGACAGGGGTCGTACCAAGAGACCCAGTACTTC.

This chain's CDR3 is CSVLDRLGETQYF. The CDR3 region has the DNA TGCAGCGTTCTGGACAGATTGGGAGAGACCCAGTACTTC. The chain has TRBV29-1 and TRBJ2-5; possibly TRBD1 for D (6 bases). V lost 5 bases and J lost 4, with 14 bases in between. The CDR3 loop spans 13 amino acids. Germline assignment: CDR1 SQVTM and CDR2 ANQGSEA.

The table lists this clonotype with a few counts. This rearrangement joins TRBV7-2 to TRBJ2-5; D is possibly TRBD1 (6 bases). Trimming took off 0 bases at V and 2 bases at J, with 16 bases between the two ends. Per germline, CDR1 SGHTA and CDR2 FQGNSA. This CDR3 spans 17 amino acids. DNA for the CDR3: TGTGCCAGCAGCTTAGCGAGGACAGCCAGGTTTCAAGAGACCCAGTACTTC. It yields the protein CASSLARTARFQETQYF.

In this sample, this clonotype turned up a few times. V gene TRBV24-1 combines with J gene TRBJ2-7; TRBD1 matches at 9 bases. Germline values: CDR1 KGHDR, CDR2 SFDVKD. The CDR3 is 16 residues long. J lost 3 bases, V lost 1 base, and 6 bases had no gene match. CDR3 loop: CATSDFRDRAYYEQYF. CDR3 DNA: TGTGCCACCAGTGATTTTCGGGACAGGGCCTACTACGAGCAGTACTTC.

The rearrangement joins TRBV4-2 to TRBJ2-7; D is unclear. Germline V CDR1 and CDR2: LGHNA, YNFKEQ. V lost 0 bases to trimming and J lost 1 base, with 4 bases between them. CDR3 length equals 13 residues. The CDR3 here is CASSQDISYEQYF. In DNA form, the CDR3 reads TGTGCCAGCAGCCAAGATATTTCCTACGAGCAGTACTTC.

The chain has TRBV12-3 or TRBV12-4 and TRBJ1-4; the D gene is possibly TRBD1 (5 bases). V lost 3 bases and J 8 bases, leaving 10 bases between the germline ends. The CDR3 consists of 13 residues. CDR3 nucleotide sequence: TGTGCCAGCAGTTTGGGGGTTAAAGAAAAACTGTTTTTT. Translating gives CASSLGVKEKLFF.

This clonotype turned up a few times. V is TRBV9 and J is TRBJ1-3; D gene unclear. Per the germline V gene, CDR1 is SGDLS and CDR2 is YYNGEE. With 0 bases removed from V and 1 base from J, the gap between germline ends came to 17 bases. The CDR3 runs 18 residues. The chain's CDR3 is CASSVGVGFSPSGNTIYF. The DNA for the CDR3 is TGTGCCAGCAGCGTAGGTGTTGGGTTTTCCCCATCTGGAAACACCATATATTTT.

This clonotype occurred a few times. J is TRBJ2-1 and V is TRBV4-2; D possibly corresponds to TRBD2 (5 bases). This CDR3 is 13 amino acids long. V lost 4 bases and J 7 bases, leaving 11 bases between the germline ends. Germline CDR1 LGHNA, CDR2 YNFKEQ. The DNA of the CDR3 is TGTGCCAGCAGCCCACCTAGCAGGAATGAGCAGTTCTTC. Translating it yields CASSPPSRNEQFF.